This paragraph covers one TCR beta chain sequence. This specimen belongs to a study of T-cell reconstitution after alpha-beta-depleted transplantation in children. Unique molecular identifiers featured in how the TCRbeta library was prepared. MiXCR, applied by TCRdb to the PCR reads, yields one record per CDR3 protein. The data hold about 340,000 distinct CDR3 sequences, with 10% observed a single time. Germline CDR1 reads DFQATT; CDR2 reads SNEGSKA (reference sequence). The V gene lost 6 bases and the J gene lost 0 bases, with 20 bases spanning the gap. The CDR3 sequence is 16 residues long. Sequencing was performed on PBMCs from the stem cell graft donor, taken from the stem cell graft. This TCR was recovered from a human donor who donated a stem cell graft to a child with acute lymphoblastic leukemia. The V gene is TRBV20-1, the J gene TRBJ1-1; possible D gene TRBD1, 5 bases. CDR3 protein: CSARSWGGSVNTEAFF. The DNA for the CDR3 is TGCAGTGCAAGGTCATGGGGGGGATCGGTGAACACTGAAGCTTTCTTT.